This TCR beta chain was identified during a study of blood T cells in healthy people across ages. Findings and caveats of the study: Investigators viewed diversity estimates from one million T cells as underestimates, the study reported.

This clonotype was seen repeatedly, ten times or more. Its specificity is unknown. A J-beta primer mix and a sample-barcoded 5' primer were used in a second PCR of roughly 7 to 12 cycles. All cDNA molecules were each tagged by a template-switch adaptor with 12 random nucleotides. Sequencing yielded, for each sample, at least 2.5 million paired-end reads carrying CDR3. TCRdb independently ran MiXCR on the 5' RACE reads; one entry per CDR3 protein. This table holds about 650,000 distinct CDR3 sequences, approximately 52% found once. The specimen sequenced was blood. The TCR was taken from a woman of 80 years or more in good health.

Written as DNA, the CDR3 is TGTGCCAGCCATCCGGGAGCTAGCGGGATCTACAATGAGCAGTTCTTC. This codes for CASHPGASGIYNEQFF. The chain carries TRBV2 and TRBJ2-1, with 9 bases that match TRBD2. Germline trimming cut 8 bases from V and 3 bases from J; bases unmatched to any gene: 11. The CDR3 contains 16 residues. Germline lookup yields CDR1 SNHLY and CDR2 FYNNEI. The full variable domain, rest sourced from reference TRBV2 and TRBJ2-1, is EPEVTQTPSHQVTQMGQEVILRCVPISNHLYFYWYRQILGQKVEFLVSFYNNEISEKSEIFDDQFSVERPDGSNFTLKIRSTKLEDSAMYFCASHPGASGIYNEQFFGPGTRLTVL.